The rows below give T cell receptor beta chains drawn from one sample of a study of human T cells and chemical hapten exposure. Each CDR3 protein gets one entry after TCRdb re-called the RACE reads with MiXCR. The sample has about 120,000 distinct CDR3 sequences; 9% to 13% are singletons. The sample in question was whole blood, obtained in connection with sensitization to the hapten diphenylcyclopropenone (DPC). The receptors shown here come from a woman aged 45-59 years with alopecia areata. Some clones in this sample may be carry-over from other donors' samples. CDR3s include the opening cysteine and the closing phenylalanine or tryptophan. D genes are given only for firm matches. Rows give clone size only sometimes, using once, few, many, or a class for an expanded clone.

J,V,size,D,CDR3,DNA
TRBJ1-1,TRBV27,few,NA,CATLPRATNTEAFF,TGTGCCACCTTGCCGAGGGCGACGAACACTGAAGCTTTCTTT
TRBJ2-7,TRBV6-5,many,NA,CASSYSAQGSYEQYF,TGTGCCAGCAGTTACTCGGCGCAGGGGTCATACGAGCAGTACTTC
TRBJ1-3,TRBV4-2,NA,NA,CASSQEIGIRNTIYF,TGTGCCAGCAGCCAAGAAATTGGGATTAGAAACACCATATATTTT
TRBJ1-1,TRBV12-3/TRBV12-4,NA,NA,CASKGYTEAFF,TGTGCCAGCAAGGGCTACACTGAAGCTTTCTTT
TRBJ2-3,TRBV18,many,TRBD2,CASSQQRDADTQYF,TGTGCCAGCTCACAACAGCGGGACGCAGATACGCAGTATTTT
TRBJ2-7,TRBV5-1,NA,TRBD1,CASGETGGAGEQYF,TGCGCCAGCGGCGAGACAGGGGGCGCCGGGGAGCAGTACTTC
TRBJ2-1,TRBV11-3,many,TRBD2,CASSKDRGVAGDNEQFF,TGTGCCAGCAGCAAAGACCGGGGGGTAGCGGGAGACAATGAGCAGTTCTTC
TRBJ1-3,TRBV18,many,NA,CASSLYSGNTIYF,TGTGCCAGCTCCCTATACTCTGGAAACACCATATATTTT
TRBJ2-7,TRBV13,many,NA,CASSLSDAGQEQYF,TGTGCCAGCAGCTTATCTGACGCAGGGCAAGAGCAGTACTTC
TRBJ1-1,TRBV7-2,NA,NA,CASSLAAYTEGFF,TGTGCCAGCAGCTTAGCCGCATACACTGAAGGTTTCTTT
TRBJ2-3,TRBV12-3/TRBV12-4,many,NA,CASSLSQVTDTQYF,TGTGCCAGCAGTTTAAGCCAGGTCACAGATACGCAGTATTTT
TRBJ1-1,TRBV28,NA,TRBD1,CASSSRTGTAFF,TGTGCCAGCAGTTCCCGGACAGGGACGGCTTTCTTT
TRBJ1-4,TRBV12-3/TRBV12-4,many,NA,CASSLETALKLFF,TGTGCCAGCAGTTTAGAGACCGCATTGAAACTGTTTTTT
TRBJ2-3,TRBV28,few,TRBD1,CASSLNRGTQYF,TGTGCCAGCAGTTTGAACAGGGGTACGCAGTATTTT
TRBJ2-7,TRBV6-6,many,TRBD1,CASSTGQGNYEQYF,TGTGCCAGCAGTACGGGACAGGGGAACTACGAGCAGTACTTC
TRBJ2-2,TRBV7-9,few,TRBD1,CASSSPPGQGRTGELFF,TGTGCCAGCAGCTCGCCTCCGGGACAGGGTCGTACCGGGGAGCTGTTTTTT
TRBJ2-1,TRBV5-1,few,TRBD2,CASSLAPQRGDNEQFF,TGCGCCAGCAGCTTGGCCCCCCAGCGGGGGGACAATGAGCAGTTCTTC
TRBJ2-7,TRBV6-5,few,NA,CASSYPSSGTDFSYEQYF,TGTGCCAGCAGTTACCCTTCCTCCGGGACTGATTTTTCCTACGAGCAGTACTTC
TRBJ2-7,TRBV28,many,NA,CASSLRTDYEQYF,TGTGCCAGCAGTCTCCGGACTGACTACGAGCAGTACTTC
TRBJ1-1,TRBV6-5,NA,NA,CASRRRGTEAFF,TGTGCCAGCCGCCGCCGGGGGACTGAAGCTTTCTTT
TRBJ2-7,TRBV6-6,NA,TRBD1,CASRGQGEQYF,TGTGCCAGCAGGGGACAGGGCGAGCAGTACTTC
TRBJ2-7,TRBV12-3/TRBV12-4,few,TRBD2,CASSGLAESYEQYF,TGTGCCAGCAGCGGACTAGCGGAGAGCTACGAGCAGTACTTC
TRBJ2-1,TRBV2,NA,NA,CASSAGPYNEQFF,TGTGCCAGCAGCGCGGGCCCCTACAATGAGCAGTTCTTC
TRBJ1-2,TRBV28,few,TRBD1,CATGDSHGYTF,TGTGCCACCGGGGACAGCCATGGCTACACCTTC
TRBJ2-5,TRBV7-6,few,NA,CASSSIAAQETQYF,TGTGCCAGCAGTTCCATAGCGGCCCAAGAGACCCAGTACTTC
TRBJ1-3,TRBV18,NA,TRBD1,CASSPQGQVRSGNTIYF,TGTGCCAGCTCACCACAAGGACAGGTCCGCTCTGGAAACACCATATATTTT
TRBJ2-7,TRBV3-1,NA,NA,CASSQDQFGYYEQYF,TGTGCCAGCAGCCAAGATCAGTTCGGGTACTACGAGCAGTACTTC
TRBJ2-3,TRBV10-1,NA,TRBD1,CASSELQGADTQYF,TGCGCCAGCAGTGAATTGCAGGGGGCAGATACGCAGTATTTT
TRBJ2-3,TRBV20-1,many,NA,CSARDPSGSRGTDTQYF,TGCAGTGCTAGAGACCCCTCGGGCTCGCGGGGCACAGATACGCAGTATTTT